This T cell receptor beta chain was identified during a study of blood T cell repertoires in COVID-19. The overall study: COVID-19 samples from acute and convalescent phases originated in the United States, Italy and Spain. The analysed material was cDNA or gDNA that came from T cells, B-cell-depleted T cells, or PBMCs.

CDR1 is MGHRA, CDR2 YSYEKL, per germline. The CDR3 totals 15 residues. The trim removed 0 bases at V and 4 bases at J, leaving 2 bases unmatched. Original processing methods: The assay estimated nucleated cells by amplifying reference gene primers. Sequencing used immunoSEQ multiplex PCR; TCRdb keeps in-frame clones, though not all of them. From that table come the V and J calls and clone size; the DNA was used to work out D and trimming. The table records around 130,000 clones, 80% to 90% of them present only once. The V and J genes are TRBV4-1 and TRBJ2-1; 8 bases fit TRBD2. The sequenced sample consisted of peripheral blood. The receptor's source is a man aged 65 to 85 with active or convalescent COVID-19. In DNA, the CDR3 is TGCGCCAGCAGCCAAGAACTAGCGGATTACAATGAGCAGTTCTTC. Its translation: CASSQELADYNEQFF.